Listed here are 9 T cell receptor beta chains from one sample, sequenced in a study of blood T cell repertoires in COVID-19. The assay was immunoSEQ multiplex PCR, and TCRdb's table has in-frame clones only and misses some. Here the sample spans about 58,000 clones, more than 80% being singletons. Material for sequencing was peripheral blood. These receptor sequences come from a human donor in a cohort sampled during active COVID-19.

This sequence joins TRBV5-1 and TRBJ2-1; 14 bases agree with TRBD2. The germline CDR1 and CDR2 sequences are SGHRS and YFSETQ. This CDR3 has 17 residues. V dropped 2 bases and J dropped 5; count of bases not matched to a gene: 6. This CDR3 is CASSFGTSGRGNNEQFF. DNA for the CDR3: TGCGCCAGCAGCTTCGGGACTAGCGGGAGAGGGAACAATGAGCAGTTCTTC.

The chain uses TRBV10-3 and TRBJ1-1; 7 bases are shared with TRBD1. V gave up 3 bases and J gave up 12 bases; unmatched junction bases: 13. This CDR3 region has 14 residues. In germline, CDR1 is ENHRY, CDR2 SYGVKD. DNA for the CDR3: TGTGCCATCAGTGAATTTGTTGACCGGGACAGTACTTTCTTT. It translates to CAISEFVDRDSTFF.

The chain has TRBV30 and TRBJ1-6, with D tentatively TRBD1 (5 bases). Trimming took off 4 bases at V and 3 bases at J, with 13 bases between the two ends. The CDR3 totals 15 residues. Germline CDR1 reads GTSNPN; CDR2 reads SVGIG (reference sequence). CDR3 residues: CAWMVGPDYNSPLHF. For the CDR3, the DNA is TGTGCCTGGATGGTGGGGCCGGACTATAATTCACCCCTCCACTTT.

The chain combines TRBV18 with TRBJ1-1; a possible D gene is TRBD1 (6 bases). The CDR3 consists of 15 residues. Germline V gene data show CDR1 as KGHSH and CDR2 as LQKENI. With 1 base removed from V and 5 bases from J, the gap between germline ends came to 14 bases. The CDR3 nucleotides are TGTGCCAGCTCACCACTGGAGAAGGGGGAAACTGAAGCTTTCTTT. Translation gives CASSPLEKGETEAFF.

J is TRBJ1-2 and V is TRBV29-1, with 7 bases that match TRBD1. The germline CDR1 and CDR2 sequences are SQVTM and ANQGSEA. This CDR3 comprises 13 residues. Trimming cost V 3 bases and J 7 bases; bases outside gene matches: 8. The CDR3 sequence is CSVDIQGGVGYTF. CDR3 in DNA: TGCAGCGTTGATATCCAGGGGGGAGTTGGCTACACCTTC.

Regarding this clone: This same CDR3 is encoded by further DNA sequences in the sample. V gene TRBV29-1 combines with J gene TRBJ2-2, with 7 nucleotides matching TRBD1. V shed 3 bases and J 2 bases; nucleotides not matched to a gene: 3. The CDR3 contains 14 residues. Germline V lookup: CDR1 SQVTM, CDR2 ANQGSEA. The CDR3 DNA reads as TGCAGCGTTGAGCGACAGGGAAACACCGGGGAGCTGTTTTTT. As protein: CSVERQGNTGELFF.

The rearrangement uses TRBV18 and TRBJ2-1, with a weak D call TRBD1 (6 bases). With 1 base removed from V and 9 bases from J, the gap between germline ends came to 10 bases. Germline V gene lookup returns CDR1 KGHSH and CDR2 LQKENI. This CDR3 region has 13 residues. CDR3 in amino acids: CASSPLQGTEQFF. The CDR3, as DNA: TGTGCCAGCTCACCACTACAGGGAACTGAGCAGTTCTTC.

The chain couples TRBV15 to TRBJ2-1; tentatively, D is TRBD2 (6 bases). The CDR3 consists of 17 residues. Between the trimmed V and J ends, which lost 0 bases and 3 bases, there was a span of 15 bases. Germline V gene sequence: CDR1 LNHNV, CDR2 YYDKDF (reference sequence). The CDR3 loop is CATSREDPSEYYNEQFF. The CDR3 coding sequence is TGTGCCACCAGCAGAGAAGATCCTAGCGAATACTACAATGAGCAGTTCTTC.

CDR3 DNA sequence: TGTGCCAGCAGCAAACCCAGCGGGAGCCACACCGGGGAGCTGTTTTTT. This sequence encodes CASSKPSGSHTGELFF. The chain carries TRBV5-8 and TRBJ2-2; the match to TRBD2 covers 8 bases. The germline gives CDR1 SGHTS, CDR2 YDEGEE. This CDR3 spans 16 amino acids. V gave up 4 bases and J gave up 3 bases; unmatched junction bases: 8.